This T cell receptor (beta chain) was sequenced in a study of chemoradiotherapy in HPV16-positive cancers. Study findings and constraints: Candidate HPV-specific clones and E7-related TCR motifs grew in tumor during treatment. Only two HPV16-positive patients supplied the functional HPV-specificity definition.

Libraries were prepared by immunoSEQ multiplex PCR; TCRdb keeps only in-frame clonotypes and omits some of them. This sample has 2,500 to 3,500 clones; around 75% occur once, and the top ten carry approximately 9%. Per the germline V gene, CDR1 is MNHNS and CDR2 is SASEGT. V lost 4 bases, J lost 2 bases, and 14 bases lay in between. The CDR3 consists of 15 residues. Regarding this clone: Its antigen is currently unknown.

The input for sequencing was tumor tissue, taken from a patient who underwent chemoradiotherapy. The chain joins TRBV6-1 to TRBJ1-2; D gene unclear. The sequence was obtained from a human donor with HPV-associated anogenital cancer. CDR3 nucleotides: TGTGCCAGCAGTGGTATTTCGGGGAAGAACTATGGCTACACCTTC. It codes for CASSGISGKNYGYTF.